This passage covers 26 T cell receptor beta chains from one sample sequenced in a study of technical replicates of blood from four donors. Sequencing used immunoSEQ multiplex PCR; TCRdb keeps in-frame clones, though not all of them. The table includes roughly 97,000 clones, approximately 96% detected once. The sequenced sample was T cells isolated from PBMCs. The source is a human donor in good health.

The chain combines TRBV4-1 with TRBJ2-3; 7 bases line up with TRBD2. Trimming took 0 bases from V and 4 from J; bases not matched to a gene: 7. Germline CDR1 reads MGHRA; CDR2 reads YSYEKL. This CDR3 region has 16 residues. CDR3 in DNA: TGCGCCAGCAGCCAAGATCCCGGGAGGTTCGCAGATACGCAGTATTTT. It is translated as CASSQDPGRFADTQYF.

This clone is a singleton in its sample. The V call is TRBV19, the J call TRBJ2-7, with TRBD1 matching 8 bases. This CDR3 is built from 14 residues. V was clipped by 3 bases and J by 6 bases; unmatched bases: 7. Looked up from germline, CDR1 is LNHDA and CDR2 is SQIVND (reference sequence). The CDR3 nucleotides are TGTGCCAGTAGTATGTCACAGGGGGTCAGCGAGCAGTACTTC. This gives the protein CASSMSQGVSEQYF.

The rearrangement uses TRBV4-3 and TRBJ2-7; a possible D gene is TRBD2 (5 bases). Germline V gene lookup returns CDR1 LGHNA and CDR2 YSLEER. The CDR3 extends over 14 amino acids. V dropped 0 bases and J dropped 4 bases, with 10 bases sitting between them. CDR3 bases: TGCGCCAGCAGCCAAGAGAGGGCAGATTACGAGCAGTACTTC. Translating it yields CASSQERADYEQYF.

The rearrangement links TRBV18 to TRBJ1-2, with a tentative D call TRBD1 (6 bases). Germline V gene sequence: CDR1 KGHSH, CDR2 LQKENI. The CDR3 contains 15 residues. Trimming stripped 0 bases from V and 3 bases from J, with 11 bases between. For the CDR3, the DNA is TGTGCCAGCTCACCACCGTTGGACAGAGACTATGGCTACACCTTC. Translated: CASSPPLDRDYGYTF.

The chain uses TRBV2 and TRBJ1-1, with TRBD1 identical over 9 bases. Germline CDR1 SNHLY, CDR2 FYNNEI. The CDR3 length is 14 residues. J gave up 8 bases and V 7 bases, and 11 bases lay outside the gene matches. The CDR3 bases are TGTGCCAGCAAGTCTACAGGGGGCGCGCCAGAAGCTTTCTTT. Translating gives CASKSTGGAPEAFF.

The J gene is TRBJ2-6, the V gene TRBV7-9; TRBD1 aligns across 9 bases. Germline V gene lookup returns CDR1 SEHNR and CDR2 FQNEAQ (reference sequence). The V gene end was trimmed by 5 bases and the J gene end by 2 bases; junction bases not matched to a gene: 1. The CDR3 consists of 15 residues. CDR3 DNA sequence: TGTGCCAGCAGCCGGGACAGGGCTGGGGCCAACGTCCTGACTTTC. Its translation is CASSRDRAGANVLTF.

The rearrangement uses TRBV6-1 and TRBJ2-1, with 8 bases that match TRBD2. Trimming removed 5 bases from V and 5 bases from J; junction bases left unmatched: 5. CDR1 is MNHNS, CDR2 SASEGT, per germline. The CDR3 has 14 residues. Here the CDR3 reads CASSHSGVHNEQFF. The CDR3 DNA reads TGTGCCAGCAGTCATAGCGGGGTCCACAATGAGCAGTTCTTC.

The genes are TRBV5-6 and TRBJ2-3, with D tentatively TRBD2 (5 bases). With 5 bases removed from V and 6 bases from J, the gap between germline ends came to 13 bases. The length of the CDR3 is 13 residues. The V gene's germline CDR1 is SGHDT and CDR2 YYEEEE. The CDR3 here is CASSSAGVDTQYF. The CDR3 DNA reads as TGTGCCAGCAGTTCCGCCGGGGTGGATACGCAGTATTTT.

The V and J genes are TRBV9 and TRBJ1-5; TRBD1 is a possible D gene (5 bases). This CDR3 comprises 14 residues. The V gene's germline CDR1 is SGDLS and CDR2 YYNGEE. The ends were cut back, 5 bases at V and 7 bases at J, with 16 bases in the middle. CDR3 sequence (DNA): TGTGCCAGCAGTCCGAACGGGGGAGGACAGCCCCAGCATTTT. This translates into CASSPNGGGQPQHF. Filled out from reference TRBV9 and TRBJ1-5, the complete variable domain reads DSGVTQTPKHLITATGQRVTLRCSPRSGDLSVYWYQQSLDQGLQFLIQYYNGEERAKGNILERFSAQQFPDLHSELNLSSLELGDSALYFCASSPNGGGQPQHFGDGTRLSIL.

The rearrangement uses TRBV19 and TRBJ2-7; D is perhaps TRBD2 (6 bases). Germline V gives CDR1 LNHDA, CDR2 SQIVND (reference sequence). V was shortened by 0 bases and J by 5 bases, with 14 bases between the two germline ends. This CDR3 spans 15 amino acids. CDR3 loop: CASSIDREMRDEQYF. The CDR3, as DNA: TGTGCCAGTAGTATAGATCGGGAGATGAGGGACGAGCAGTACTTC.

This chain uses TRBV19 with TRBJ2-1; 12 bases are a match to TRBD2. V dropped 5 bases and J dropped 7; count of bases not matched to a gene: 3. Germline V gene sequence: CDR1 LNHDA, CDR2 SQIVND (reference sequence). There are 14 residues in the CDR3. CDR3 loop: CASSFGLAGNEQFF. In DNA, the CDR3 is TGTGCCAGTAGTTTTGGACTAGCGGGAAATGAGCAGTTCTTC. Supplemented by reference TRBV19 and TRBJ2-1, the full variable domain reads DGGITQSPKYLFRKEGQNVTLSCEQNLNHDAMYWYRQDPGQGLRLIYYSQIVNDFQKGDIAEGYSVSREKKESFPLTVTSAQKNPTAFYLCASSFGLAGNEQFFGPGTRLTVL.

The chain recombines TRBV11-3 with TRBJ2-2; tentative D call: TRBD2 (5 bases). Germline V gives CDR1 SGHNT, CDR2 YENEEA. The CDR3 runs 13 residues. Trimming pared 4 bases from V and 7 bases from J, leaving 10 bases between. CDR3 in amino acids: CASSSPRGGELFF. In nucleotides, the CDR3 is TGTGCCAGCAGCTCCCCTCGGGGCGGGGAGCTGTTTTTT.

The chain uses TRBV10-3 and TRBJ2-3; TRBD2 aligns across 9 bases. The CDR3 consists of 17 residues. Germline values: CDR1 ENHRY, CDR2 SYGVKD. With 0 bases clipped from V and 5 bases from J, the junction kept 9 bases outside the gene matches. In nucleotides, the CDR3 is TGTGCCATCAGTGAGTCGCTAAGCGGGAGGAGGGGAGATACGCAGTATTTT. This sequence encodes CAISESLSGRRGDTQYF.

The chain links TRBV4-3 to TRBJ1-4; 11 bases align to TRBD1. The CDR3 loop spans 14 amino acids. Germline V gene sequence: CDR1 LGHNA, CDR2 YSLEER. V shed 3 bases and J 7 bases; nucleotides not matched to a gene: 1. The CDR3 sequence: CASSQGQGGEKLFF. The CDR3 nucleotides are TGCGCCAGCAGCCAGGGACAGGGGGGTGAAAAACTGTTTTTT.

The chain combines TRBV6-1 with TRBJ2-7; 7 bases line up with TRBD1. From germline, CDR1 is MNHNS and CDR2 SASEGT. V trimming: 5 bases; J trimming: 2 bases; junction bases outside the gene matches: 6. The CDR3 is made up of 14 amino acids. CDR3 DNA: TGTGCCAGCAGTCATCGACAGGGAACCTACGAGCAGTACTTC. Translation gives CASSHRQGTYEQYF.

CDR3 nucleotide sequence: TGTGCCAGCAGCCAAGACCTGGAGTGGAGGGAGACCCAGTACTTC. Translating it yields CASSQDLEWRETQYF. The rearrangement links TRBV4-2 to TRBJ2-5, with D maybe TRBD2 (5 bases). The V and J ends lost 0 bases and 5 bases respectively, with 13 bases between them. CDR3 length: 15 amino acids. Germline V lookup: CDR1 LGHNA, CDR2 YNFKEQ.

The CDR3 loop is CASSEAWGDYGYTF. The CDR3 nucleotides read TGTGCCAGCAGTGAAGCGTGGGGAGACTATGGCTACACCTTC. This rearrangement joins TRBV6-1 to TRBJ1-2; D remains ambiguous. The CDR3 has 14 amino acids. The V gene lost 0 bases and the J gene lost 3 bases, with 8 bases spanning the gap. CDR1 is MNHNS and CDR2 is SASEGT in the germline V gene.

The CDR3 nucleotides are TGTGCCAGCAGTTTCGGGAGACTAGATCGGGGGGCTTTCTTT. This codes for CASSFGRLDRGAFF. V is TRBV27 and J is TRBJ1-1, with D possibly matching TRBD1 (5 bases). Trimming pared 3 bases from V and 11 bases from J, leaving 19 bases between. CDR3 length equals 14 residues. Per germline, CDR1 MNHEY and CDR2 SMNVEV (reference sequence).

The V call is TRBV7-6, the J call TRBJ2-5; 9 bases are a match to TRBD1. V shed 3 bases and J 4 bases; nucleotides not matched to a gene: 0. The germline V gene encodes CDR1 SGHVS and CDR2 FNYEAQ. The CDR3 covers 13 residues. The CDR3 sequence is CASSLGQGETQYF. CDR3 nucleotide sequence: TGTGCCAGCAGCTTGGGACAGGGAGAGACCCAGTACTTC. Based on the CDR3 plus reference TRBV7-6 and TRBJ2-5, the full variable domain is GAGVSQSPRYKVTKRGQDVALRCDPISGHVSLYWYRQALGQGPEFLTYFNYEAQQDKSGLPNDRFSAERPEGSISTLTIQRTEQRDSAMYRCASSLGQGETQYFGPGTRLLVL.

This rearrangement joins TRBV6-5 to TRBJ2-7; TRBD1 matches 8 bases. V lost 6 bases, J lost 2 bases, and 6 bases stayed unmatched. CDR1 MNHEY and CDR2 SVGAGI come from the germline V gene. The CDR3 length is 14 residues. This CDR3 reads CASRTGTGPYEQYF. In DNA, the CDR3 is TGTGCCAGCAGGACCGGGACAGGCCCCTACGAGCAGTACTTC.

This clone was seen just once. This chain links TRBV5-6 with TRBJ2-7, with 9 bases matching TRBD1. Germline lookup yields CDR1 SGHDT and CDR2 YYEEEE. V lost 1 base to trimming and J lost 5 bases; unmatched junction nucleotides: 7. The CDR3 loop spans 15 amino acids. The CDR3 nucleotides read TGTGCCAGCAGCTTGAACGGACAGGGGTTCAACGAGCAGTACTTC. Its translation is CASSLNGQGFNEQYF.

The chain combines TRBV10-2 with TRBJ1-1; D may be TRBD1 (6 bases). CDR1 and CDR2 (germline): WSHSY, SAAADI. Trimming shortened V by 8 bases and J by 2 bases, and 18 bases separated the two germline ends. The CDR3 sequence is 15 residues long. The CDR3 nucleotides read TGCGCCAGCGGGGGCGGGGGGCTGCGAAACACTGAAGCTTTCTTT. Its translation: CASGGGGLRNTEAFF.

The V gene is TRBV10-3, the J gene TRBJ1-1, with 7 bases identical to TRBD1. From germline, CDR1 is ENHRY and CDR2 SYGVKD. The CDR3 has 14 residues. V was pared by 0 bases and J by 5 bases, with 3 bases of the junction left unmatched. Here the CDR3 DNA reads TGTGCCATCAGTGAGTCCAACAGGGGAACTGAAGCTTTCTTT. Its protein is CAISESNRGTEAFF.

The rearrangement uses TRBV25-1 and TRBJ2-1; 13 nucleotides line up with TRBD2. With V trimmed by 2 bases and J by 0 bases, 4 bases remained unmatched. This CDR3 region has 18 residues. The germline CDR1 and CDR2 sequences are MGHDK and SYGVNS. CDR3 protein: CASSEPTSGRTSYNEQFF. The CDR3, as DNA: TGTGCCAGCAGTGAACCGACTAGCGGGAGGACCTCCTACAATGAGCAGTTCTTC.

This clone was observed a single time. The rearrangement joins TRBV18 to TRBJ1-2; 7 nucleotides agree with TRBD1. This CDR3 is built from 14 residues. The J segment lost 2 bases and the V segment lost 4 bases, leaving 4 bases of the junction unmatched. Looked up from germline, CDR1 is KGHSH and CDR2 is LQKENI. CDR3 coding DNA: TGTGCCAGCTCACACGACAGGGAAAACTATGGCTACACCTTC. Amino acid sequence: CASSHDRENYGYTF.

The chain carries TRBV19 and TRBJ1-2, with 11 bases aligning to TRBD1. CDR3 size: 14 residues. V was clipped by 4 bases and J by 8 bases; unmatched bases: 6. From germline, CDR1 is LNHDA and CDR2 SQIVND (reference sequence). The DNA of the CDR3 is TGTGCCAGTAGTACCCCGGGACAGGGGGGCGGCTACACCTTC. It yields the protein CASSTPGQGGGYTF.